The 10 T cell receptor beta chains below come from one sample, sequenced in a study of CD4 T cells in relation to SARS-CoV-2 and coronaviruses. Assay: immunoSEQ multiplex PCR; the TCRdb copy retains only in-frame clones and omits some. The sample has 24,000 or so clones, 76% seen once; the top ten hold roughly 22%. Before the COVID-19 pandemic, during about 2010-2018, CD4+ T cells were taken from unexposed donors. CD4+ T cells were isolated from the cells after more than nine days of culture. No antigens are known for them. The sequenced sample consisted of CD4+ T cells from PBMCs, cultured in vitro. These receptors were obtained from a human donor in good health.

CDR3 DNA: TGTGCCAGCAGCTTGCGGGACAGCAGCTCCTACGAGCAGTACTTC. Protein sequence: CASSLRDSSSYEQYF. This chain joins TRBV7-6 and TRBJ2-7; possibly TRBD1 for D (7 bases). Germline CDR1 SGHVS, CDR2 FNYEAQ. V lost 3 bases and J 0 bases, leaving 12 bases between the germline ends. The CDR3 runs to 15 residues.

This sequence joins TRBV19 and TRBJ2-2; TRBD1 agrees at 10 bases. The germline CDR1 and CDR2 sequences are LNHDA and SQIVND (reference sequence). The V and J ends lost 7 bases and 3 bases, in that order; junction bases with no gene match: 5. The length of the CDR3 is 15 residues. The CDR3 sequence is CASNLGQGYTGELFF. The CDR3 coding sequence is TGTGCCAGTAATCTGGGACAGGGGTACACCGGGGAGCTGTTTTTT.

This chain connects TRBV5-6 to TRBJ2-1, with D possibly TRBD2 on 6 matching bases. The CDR3 has 16 residues. Per germline, CDR1 SGHDT and CDR2 YYEEEE. The V gene lost 4 bases and the J gene lost 6 bases, with 20 bases spanning the gap. The CDR3: CASSRGVGSDFNEQFF. The CDR3 DNA is TGTGCCAGCAGCCGCGGGGTGGGGTCTGACTTCAATGAGCAGTTCTTC.

The rearrangement links TRBV7-8 to TRBJ2-3; maybe TRBD1 (5 bases). This CDR3 has 15 amino acids. The germline V gene encodes CDR1 SGHVS and CDR2 FQNEAQ. V lost 5 bases, J lost 6 bases, and 18 bases lay in between. CDR3 DNA: TGTGCCAGCAGCCGGGCCAGGGTCCGGCTGGATACGCAGTATTTT. This encodes CASSRARVRLDTQYF. The variable domain in full, completed from reference TRBV7-8 and TRBJ2-3, reads GAGVSQSPRYKVAKRGQDVALRCDPISGHVSLFWYQQALGQGPEFLTYFQNEAQLDKSGLPSDRFFAERPEGSVSTLKIQRTQQEDSAVYLCASSRARVRLDTQYFGPGTRLTVL.

The chain recombines TRBV2 with TRBJ2-5, with TRBD2 matching 7 bases. CDR3 size: 14 residues. V lost 10 bases to trimming and J lost 5 bases; unmatched junction nucleotides: 13. Germline CDR1 reads SNHLY; CDR2 reads FYNNEI. CDR3 sequence: CATSKGGRDETQYF. The CDR3 DNA reads TGTGCCACCTCGAAGGGAGGGAGGGATGAGACCCAGTACTTC.

This clone was observed a few times. The chain couples TRBV10-2 to TRBJ1-5, with D perhaps TRBD1 (6 bases). Germline V CDR1 and CDR2: WSHSY, SAAADI. The CDR3 loop spans 14 amino acids. V was clipped by 10 bases and J by 6 bases, with 19 bases between them. The DNA for the CDR3 is TGCGCCACCAAACTTCCCGGCAGGGGTCAGCCCCAGCATTTT. Protein sequence: CATKLPGRGQPQHF.

In its sample, this clone was seen once. The sample has other DNA sequences that encode this CDR3 too. The rearrangement uses TRBV3-1 (or the pseudogene TRBV3-2) and TRBJ1-5; a weak D match, TRBD1 (5 bases). The V gene lost 0 bases and the J gene lost 7 bases, with 7 bases spanning the gap. This CDR3 is built from 13 residues. Germline CDR1 and CDR2: LGHDT and YNNKEL (reference sequence). The CDR3 coding sequence is TGTGCCAGCAGCCAAGATCGGGGGCAGCCCCAGCATTTT. Protein sequence: CASSQDRGQPQHF.

CDR3 nucleotides: TGTGCCAGCAGCCAAGTAGGGGGCGGAGGCACTGAAGCTTTCTTT. Its protein is CASSQVGGGGTEAFF. The chain links TRBV3-1 (or the pseudogene TRBV3-2) to TRBJ1-1; 7 bases fit TRBD1. Germline CDR1 is LGHDT and CDR2 is YNNKEL (reference sequence). The CDR3 spans 15 residues. V lost 1 base, J lost 4 bases, and 6 bases stayed unmatched.

This clone was seen a few times. This chain joins TRBV20-1 and TRBJ2-1; D is unresolved. The CDR3 is 10 amino acids. V lost 7 bases to trimming and J lost 3 bases, with 4 bases between them. Germline loops: CDR1 DFQATT, CDR2 SNEGSKA (reference sequence). CDR3 coding DNA: TGCAGTGGGTTCTACAATGAGCAGTTCTTC. It encodes CSGFYNEQFF.

The count of this clone is one. This chain joins TRBV3-1 (or the pseudogene TRBV3-2) and TRBJ2-3; D gene uncertain. CDR1 and CDR2 from the germline V gene are LGHDT and YNNKEL (reference sequence). The CDR3 totals 15 residues. Trimming shortened V by 4 bases and J by 0 bases, and 11 bases separated the two germline ends. As DNA, the CDR3 is TGTGCCAGCAGCCCCGGAATTACTAGCACAGATACGCAGTATTTT. Amino acids: CASSPGITSTDTQYF.